One sample yielded the 32 T cell receptor beta chains listed below, sequenced in a study of blood T cell repertoires in COVID-19. The protocol was immunoSEQ multiplex PCR, while the TCRdb copy is restricted to in-frame clones and leaves out a portion. The data contain over 85,000 clones, around 75% of them singletons. The sample taken for sequencing was peripheral blood. Receptors were obtained from a human donor in a cohort sampled during active COVID-19.

This clone was observed at least ten times. This chain connects TRBV19 to TRBJ1-2; 8 nucleotides align to TRBD1. The germline gives CDR1 LNHDA, CDR2 SQIVND (reference sequence). The CDR3 sequence is 15 residues long. V shed 4 bases and J 5 bases; nucleotides not matched to a gene: 9. CDR3 DNA sequence: TGTGCCAGTAGTACCCCATTGGGACAGGCATATGGCTACACCTTC. Amino acids: CASSTPLGQAYGYTF.

The rearrangement links TRBV11-2 to TRBJ2-7, with D uncertain. Trimming shortened V by 2 bases and J by 4 bases, and 9 bases separated the two germline ends. Germline V gene data show CDR1 as SGHAT and CDR2 as FQNNGV. CDR3 length: 13 residues. CDR3 DNA: TGTGCCAGCAGCTTAACCTCTAGGTACGAGCAGTACTTC. Residues: CASSLTSRYEQYF.

The gene calls are TRBV7-2 and TRBJ2-2; the match to TRBD2 covers 9 bases. The CDR3 totals 17 residues. The V gene's germline CDR1 is SGHTA and CDR2 FQGNSA. Losses at the gene ends were 1 base for V and 5 bases for J; bases not matched to a gene: 8. The CDR3 region is CASSLVAGGVSTGELFF. The CDR3 DNA reads as TGTGCCAGCAGCTTAGTGGCGGGAGGGGTGTCGACCGGGGAGCTGTTTTTT.

This clone has only a few counts. CDR3 sequence: CASSLGRTGANVLTF. CDR3 nucleotide sequence: TGTGCCAGCAGCTTAGGCAGAACTGGGGCCAACGTCCTGACTTTC. This chain connects TRBV7-9 to TRBJ2-6; D is uncertain. In germline, CDR1 is SEHNR, CDR2 FQNEAQ (reference sequence). V was clipped by 1 base and J by 2 bases, with 6 bases between them. The CDR3 consists of 15 residues.

The chain is built from TRBV7-9 and TRBJ2-1, with TRBD2 matching 8 bases. The J segment lost 7 bases and the V segment lost 1 base, leaving 3 bases of the junction unmatched. CDR3 length: 14 amino acids. The germline V gene has CDR1 SEHNR and CDR2 FQNEAQ (reference sequence). CDR3 region: CASSLGLARNEQFF. DNA for the CDR3: TGTGCCAGCAGCTTAGGACTAGCGAGGAATGAGCAGTTCTTC.

The rearrangement links TRBV3-1 (or the pseudogene TRBV3-2) to TRBJ2-2; TRBD1 agrees at 9 bases. Germline values: CDR1 LGHDT, CDR2 YNNKEL (reference sequence). The CDR3 loop spans 13 amino acids. Losses at the gene ends were 6 bases for V and 6 bases for J; bases not matched to a gene: 2. CDR3 loop: CASRRTGAGELFF. The CDR3 nucleotides read TGTGCCAGCAGGCGGACAGGGGCCGGGGAGCTGTTTTTT.

This clone was recorded only once. This chain joins TRBV14 and TRBJ2-3, with unresolved D. From germline, CDR1 is SGHDN and CDR2 FVKESK. V was cut by 1 base and J by 10 bases, with 12 bases left in between. This CDR3 spans 13 amino acids. DNA for the CDR3: TGTGCCAGCAGCCAAGGCCCGACTGTTCCGCAGTATTTT. Encoded protein: CASSQGPTVPQYF.

The rearrangement joins TRBV19 to TRBJ1-2, with unresolved D. CDR3 length equals 12 residues. Trimming cost V 8 bases and J 3 bases, with 10 bases left between them. Germline lookup yields CDR1 LNHDA and CDR2 SQIVND (reference sequence). The CDR3 is CASARADYGYTF. In DNA, the CDR3 is TGTGCCAGTGCTCGCGCGGACTATGGCTACACCTTC.

The chain joins TRBV27 to TRBJ1-1, with 9 bases matching TRBD1. Germline V gives CDR1 MNHEY, CDR2 SMNVEV (reference sequence). V gave up 7 bases and J gave up 6 bases; unmatched junction bases: 18. CDR3 size: 17 residues. In nucleotides, the CDR3 is TGTGCCAGCACCTTCACAGGGGGCCCTTCTTATGCTGCTGAAGCTTTCTTT. Its protein is CASTFTGGPSYAAEAFF.

The J gene is TRBJ1-3, the V gene TRBV19; TRBD1 aligns across 7 bases. The CDR3 is made up of 15 amino acids. Germline V gene sequence: CDR1 LNHDA, CDR2 SQIVND (reference sequence). The V and J ends lost 7 bases and 0 bases, in that order; junction bases with no gene match: 6. The CDR3: CASTRDSSSGNTIYF. CDR3 sequence (DNA): TGTGCCAGTACCAGGGACAGCTCCTCTGGAAACACCATATATTTT.

The rearrangement uses TRBV6-6 and TRBJ2-3; no definite D call. From germline, CDR1 is MNHNY and CDR2 SVGAGI (reference sequence). This CDR3 is 16 amino acids long. Deletions cut 2 bases from V and 6 bases from J, with 18 bases between. CDR3 protein: CASSYGSPEHADTQYF. Here the CDR3 DNA reads TGTGCCAGCAGTTACGGCTCACCGGAGCACGCGGATACGCAGTATTTT.

This clone came up many times. The rearrangement uses TRBV25-1 and TRBJ2-1, with no clear D. The V end was cut by 3 bases, the J end by 0 bases, with 12 bases between. CDR3 length equals 16 residues. Germline CDR1 reads MGHDK; CDR2 reads SYGVNS. This CDR3 is CASSDPEDSSYNEQFF. CDR3 coding DNA: TGTGCCAGCAGTGACCCTGAAGATAGCTCCTACAATGAGCAGTTCTTC.

The chain carries TRBV7-8 and TRBJ2-7; 9 bases line up with TRBD1. Germline loops: CDR1 SGHVS, CDR2 FQNEAQ. This CDR3 region has 14 residues. V was clipped by 3 bases and J by 2 bases; unmatched bases: 2. This CDR3 is CASSFRTGAYEQYF. In nucleotides, the CDR3 is TGTGCCAGCAGCTTTCGGACAGGGGCCTACGAGCAGTACTTC.

The sample holds one count of this clone. This chain uses TRBV2 with TRBJ2-1; TRBD1 matches 7 bases. This CDR3 region has 14 residues. The trim removed 7 bases at V and 1 base at J, leaving 4 bases unmatched. The germline V gene has CDR1 SNHLY and CDR2 FYNNEI. Written as DNA, the CDR3 is TGTGCCAGCATAGGACAGGTGTCCTACAATGAGCAGTTCTTC. It is translated as CASIGQVSYNEQFF.

This sequence joins TRBV9 and TRBJ2-1, with 15 positions matching TRBD2. After removal of 3 bases from V and 4 bases from J, the junction contained 2 bases not matched to a gene. Looked up from germline, CDR1 is SGDLS and CDR2 is YYNGEE. This CDR3 is 16 amino acids long. The CDR3: CASSAGTSGGYNEQFF. Here the CDR3 DNA reads TGTGCCAGCAGCGCAGGGACTAGCGGGGGGTACAATGAGCAGTTCTTC.

The chain employs TRBV10-3 and TRBJ2-1; D is unresolved. Per the germline V gene, CDR1 is ENHRY and CDR2 is SYGVKD. The ends were cut back, 2 bases at V and 12 bases at J, with 14 bases in the middle. CDR3 length: 13 residues. CDR3 amino acids: CAISELEQQRQFF. The CDR3 region has the DNA TGTGCCATCAGTGAGCTAGAGCAGCAGAGGCAGTTCTTC.

This clone was observed many times. The chain couples TRBV30 to TRBJ1-1; D remains ambiguous. Germline assignment: CDR1 GTSNPN and CDR2 SVGIG (reference sequence). The CDR3 length is 13 residues. The V gene lost 4 bases and the J gene lost 1 base, with 10 bases spanning the gap. The CDR3 spells CAWNAAPNTEAFF. As DNA, the CDR3 is TGTGCCTGGAATGCGGCGCCGAACACTGAAGCTTTCTTT.

This clone was seen only once. The rearrangement uses TRBV5-8 and TRBJ2-3; D perhaps matches TRBD2 (6 bases). The CDR3 has 17 residues. Trimming removed 2 bases from V and 0 bases from J, with 16 bases in between. Per germline, CDR1 SGHTS and CDR2 YDEGEE. The chain's CDR3 is CASSFGTSNPSTDTQYF. CDR3 nucleotides: TGTGCCAGCAGCTTCGGAACTAGCAACCCTAGCACAGATACGCAGTATTTT.

V and J are TRBV9 and TRBJ2-3; no firm D call. This CDR3 is built from 11 residues. V was clipped by 7 bases and J by 6 bases, with 9 bases between them. Germline CDR1 SGDLS, CDR2 YYNGEE. CDR3 DNA: TGTGCCAGCTCGAAAGCCGATACGCAGTATTTT. Translating it yields CASSKADTQYF.

This clone has a handful of counts. This chain uses TRBV7-2 with TRBJ2-4, with D unclear. The ends were cut back, 8 bases at V and 1 base at J, with 6 bases in the middle. Germline V lookup: CDR1 SGHTA, CDR2 FQGNSA. CDR3 length: 12 residues. CDR3 in amino acids: CASAKAKNIQYF. The CDR3 nucleotides read TGTGCCAGCGCGAAGGCCAAAAACATTCAGTACTTC. The full variable domain, completed using reference TRBV7-2 and TRBJ2-4, is GAGVSQSPSNKVTEKGKDVELRCDPISGHTALYWYRQSLGQGLEFLIYFQGNSAPDKSGLPSDRFSAERTGGSVSTLTIQRTQQEDSAVYLCASAKAKNIQYFGAGTRLSVL.

J is TRBJ1-1 and V is TRBV19, with 9 positions matching TRBD1. Germline CDR1 reads LNHDA; CDR2 reads SQIVND (reference sequence). The CDR3 totals 17 residues. V was clipped by 4 bases and J by 4 bases; unmatched bases: 13. The CDR3 spells CASSTRGKDRGITEAFF. Here the CDR3 DNA reads TGTGCCAGTAGTACCCGAGGCAAGGACAGGGGTATCACTGAAGCTTTCTTT. The full variable domain, rest sourced from reference TRBV19 and TRBJ1-1, is DGGITQSPKYLFRKEGQNVTLSCEQNLNHDAMYWYRQDPGQGLRLIYYSQIVNDFQKGDIAEGYSVSREKKESFPLTVTSAQKNPTAFYLCASSTRGKDRGITEAFFGQGTRLTVV.

This chain links TRBV9 with TRBJ1-1, with 7 bases lining up with TRBD1. From germline, CDR1 is SGDLS and CDR2 YYNGEE. The junction had 6 bases not matched to a gene; V was cut back by 0 bases and J by 7 bases. This CDR3 contains 14 residues. In DNA, the CDR3 is TGTGCCAGCAGCGTAGGTGGGACAGTCCGTGAAGCTTTCTTT. Translated: CASSVGGTVREAFF.

The gene calls are TRBV6-2 or TRBV6-3 and TRBJ1-3; a weak D match, TRBD1 (5 bases). Looked up from germline, CDR1 is MNHEY and CDR2 is SVGEGT. The CDR3 is 16 residues long. V gave up 0 bases and J gave up 0 bases, with 9 bases separating them. For the CDR3, the DNA is TGTGCCAGCAGTTACTCAGGGGTCTCCTCTGGAAACACCATATATTTT. Amino acid sequence: CASSYSGVSSGNTIYF.

The chain links TRBV4-2 to TRBJ2-5; 8 nucleotides match TRBD1. The CDR3 covers 14 residues. V shed 4 bases, J shed 7 bases, and the junction held 8 bases outside the gene matches. In germline, CDR1 is LGHNA, CDR2 YNFKEQ. The chain's CDR3 is CASSPPDRGGTQYF. In DNA form, the CDR3 reads TGTGCCAGCAGCCCCCCAGACAGGGGAGGGACCCAGTACTTC.

This chain uses TRBV5-6 with TRBJ2-7; maybe TRBD1 (6 bases). Between the trimmed V and J ends, which lost 4 bases and 3 bases, there was a span of 14 bases. The CDR3 is 14 residues long. Per the germline V gene, CDR1 is SGHDT and CDR2 is YYEEEE. The CDR3 region is CASSPTDSIYEQYF. The CDR3 DNA is TGTGCCAGCAGCCCTACGGACAGTATCTACGAGCAGTACTTC.

This clone has just a few counts. The chain joins TRBV28 to TRBJ2-1; 10 positions agree with TRBD2. Looked up from germline, CDR1 is MDHEN and CDR2 is SYDVKM. The CDR3 totals 13 residues. J was trimmed by 15 bases and V by 2 bases; bases with no gene match: 7. CDR3 sequence (DNA): TGTGCCAGCAGTTTAGAAGCGGGAGGGCCGCCGTTCTTC. Translated: CASSLEAGGPPFF.

This chain connects TRBV6-2 or TRBV6-3 to TRBJ2-7; perhaps TRBD2 as D (5 bases). CDR1 and CDR2 (germline): MNHEY, SVGEGT. This CDR3 contains 13 residues. With 6 bases removed from V and 2 bases from J, the gap between germline ends came to 11 bases. Written as DNA, the CDR3 is TGTGCCAGCAGCAAGCGGAGCCCCTACGAGCAGTACTTC. It is translated as CASSKRSPYEQYF.

The chain is built from TRBV5-1 and TRBJ2-2; no clear D gene. The germline CDR1 and CDR2 sequences are SGHRS and YFSETQ. CDR3 length equals 14 residues. V lost 4 bases to trimming and J lost 0 bases, with 7 bases between them. The CDR3 DNA is TGCGCCAGCAGCGGAGTCACGAACACCGGGGAGCTGTTTTTT. It yields the protein CASSGVTNTGELFF.

This sequence joins TRBV19 and TRBJ1-6, with D possibly TRBD1 on 5 matching bases. The germline V gene has CDR1 LNHDA and CDR2 SQIVND (reference sequence). Trimming left V 0 bases short and J 7 bases short, with 16 bases between. There are 17 residues in the CDR3. As DNA, the CDR3 is TGTGCCAGTAGTATAGATAACCGGCAGGGCTGGAATTCACCCCTCCACTTT. Protein sequence: CASSIDNRQGWNSPLHF.

This chain links TRBV7-9 with TRBJ1-4; 9 nucleotides agree with TRBD1. The CDR3 is made up of 14 amino acids. Germline V CDR1 and CDR2: SEHNR, FQNEAQ (reference sequence). The V segment lost 4 bases and the J segment 7 bases; nucleotides outside the gene matches: 4. The CDR3 is CASSSGTGSEKLFF. The CDR3 nucleotides read TGTGCCAGCAGCTCCGGGACAGGGTCTGAAAAACTGTTTTTT.

The chain carries TRBV4-3 and TRBJ2-5; 7 bases agree with TRBD1. Germline trimming cut 4 bases from V and 1 base from J; bases unmatched to any gene: 12. The CDR3 runs to 17 residues. Germline assignment: CDR1 LGHNA and CDR2 YSLEER. Here the CDR3 DNA reads TGCGCCAGCAGCCGAAGATGGGACAGACTCGTCCAAGAGACCCAGTACTTC. Translating it yields CASSRRWDRLVQETQYF.

The rearrangement links TRBV11-2 to TRBJ2-5; 7 bases line up with TRBD1. The CDR3 has 15 residues. Losses at the gene ends were 1 base for V and 4 bases for J; bases not matched to a gene: 6. Germline lookup yields CDR1 SGHAT and CDR2 FQNNGV. CDR3: CASSLGDSIPETQYF. CDR3 DNA sequence: TGTGCCAGCAGCTTAGGGGACAGCATCCCAGAGACCCAGTACTTC.